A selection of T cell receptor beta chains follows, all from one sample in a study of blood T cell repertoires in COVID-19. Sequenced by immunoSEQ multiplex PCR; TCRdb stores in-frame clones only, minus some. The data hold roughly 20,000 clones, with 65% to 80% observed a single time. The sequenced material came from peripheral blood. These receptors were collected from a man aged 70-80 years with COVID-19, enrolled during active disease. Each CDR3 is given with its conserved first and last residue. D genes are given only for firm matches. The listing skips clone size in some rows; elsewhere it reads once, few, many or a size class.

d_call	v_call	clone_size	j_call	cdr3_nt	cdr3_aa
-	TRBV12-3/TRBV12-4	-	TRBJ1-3	TGTGCCACGGGGGAGACTGGAAACACCATATATTTT	CATGETGNTIYF
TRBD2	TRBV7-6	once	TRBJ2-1	TGTGCCAGCAGCTTATGGGGACTAGCGGGAGAAGTAGAAGAGCAGTTCTTC	CASSLWGLAGEVEEQFF
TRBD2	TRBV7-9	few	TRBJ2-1	TGTGCCAGCAGCCTAGGGACTAGCGGACACGTGCCCTACAATGAGCAGTTCTTC	CASSLGTSGHVPYNEQFF
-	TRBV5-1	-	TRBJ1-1	TGCGCCAGCAGCCCTACGGCGGGGGTGACGAACACTGAAGCTTTCTTT	CASSPTAGVTNTEAFF
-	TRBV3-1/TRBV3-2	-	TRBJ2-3	TGTGCCACCTCTAGCACAGATACGCAGTATTTT	CATSSTDTQYF
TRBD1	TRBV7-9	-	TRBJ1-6	TGTGCCAGCAGCTTAGAGGGGGCTAATTCACCCCTCCACTTT	CASSLEGANSPLHF
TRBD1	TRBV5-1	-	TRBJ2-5	TGCGCCAGCAGCCCAGACAGGGTTGAGACCCAGTACTTC	CASSPDRVETQYF
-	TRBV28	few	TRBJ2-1	TGTGCCAGCAGTTTATTCAAGTATAGTGAGCAGTTCTTC	CASSLFKYSEQFF
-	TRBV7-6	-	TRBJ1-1	TGTGCCAGCAGCTTTCAGTTGAACACTGAAGCTTTCTTT	CASSFQLNTEAFF
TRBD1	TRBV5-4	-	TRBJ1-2	TGTGCTAGCAGCTTGTTTATAGGTTTAACAGGGGTAATGGATGGCTACACCTTC	CASSLFIGLTGVMDGYTF
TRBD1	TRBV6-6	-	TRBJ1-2	TGTGCCAGCAGAGGACAGGGGGCCTATAACTATGGCTACACCTTC	CASRGQGAYNYGYTF
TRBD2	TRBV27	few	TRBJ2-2	TGTGCCAGCAGTCCCCTCGGCGGGGGTGGCGGGGAGCTGTTTTTT	CASSPLGGGGGELFF
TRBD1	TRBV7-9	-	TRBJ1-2	TGTGCCAGCAGCTTATTAGCTCTCCGGACAGGTTTATATGGCTACACCTTC	CASSLLALRTGLYGYTF
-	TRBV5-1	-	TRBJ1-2	TGCGCCAGCAGCTTCACCACAGATAGCGCTGGCTACACCTTC	CASSFTTDSAGYTF
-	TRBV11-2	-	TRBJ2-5	TGTGCCAGCAGCTTAGACCCAGGAGAGACCCAGTACTTC	CASSLDPGETQYF
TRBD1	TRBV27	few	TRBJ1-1	TGTGCCAGCAGCCCAACAGGGGGTGCCACTGAAGCTTTCTTT	CASSPTGGATEAFF
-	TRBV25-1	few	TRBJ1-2	TGTGCCAGCTCACGCGGGGCGTTTGATGGCTACACCTTC	CASSRGAFDGYTF
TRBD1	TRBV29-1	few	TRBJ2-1	TGCAGCGTTGAAAGACAGGGGTACAATGAGCAGTTCTTC	CSVERQGYNEQFF
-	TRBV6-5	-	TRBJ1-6	TGTGCCAGCAGAGACACAACGGACGGGGGAGCACCCCTCCACTTT	CASRDTTDGGAPLHF
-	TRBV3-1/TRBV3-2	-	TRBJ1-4	TGTGCCAGCAGCCAAGAGAGTGCAGGGGAAAGGAATGAAAAACTGTTTTTT	CASSQESAGERNEKLFF
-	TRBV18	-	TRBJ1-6	TGTGCCAGCTCACCGGACAGCAATTCACCCCTCCACTTT	CASSPDSNSPLHF
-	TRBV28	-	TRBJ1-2	TGTGCCAGCAGTTTAACCTACAGGGTTGAATATGGCTACACCTTC	CASSLTYRVEYGYTF
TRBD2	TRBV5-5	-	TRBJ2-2	TGTGCCAGCAGCTCCTGGACTAGCGGAGTCACCGGGGAGCTGTTTTTT	CASSSWTSGVTGELFF
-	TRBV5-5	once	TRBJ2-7	TGTGCCAGCAGCTCCCCCTACTATTACGAGCAGTACTTC	CASSSPYYYEQYF
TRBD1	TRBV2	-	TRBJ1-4	TGTGCCAGCAGAACACACAGGGGGCTGTTTGAAAAACTGTTTTTT	CASRTHRGLFEKLFF
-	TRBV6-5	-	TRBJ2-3	TGTGCCAGCAGCCCGAACAGAGATACGCAGTATTTT	CASSPNRDTQYF
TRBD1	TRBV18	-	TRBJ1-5	TGTGCCAGCTCGAAGGGACAGGGAGGTAATCAGCCCCAGCATTTT	CASSKGQGGNQPQHF
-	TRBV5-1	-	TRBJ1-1	TGCGCCAGCAGCTTTCGAGGGGCGGGGTACACTGAAGCTTTCTTT	CASSFRGAGYTEAFF
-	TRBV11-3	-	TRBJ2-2	TGTGCCAGCAGCTTGGAGGGGGCTATCGCACGAAAAAACACCGGGGAGCTGTTTTTT	CASSLEGAIARKNTGELFF
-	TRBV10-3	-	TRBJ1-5	TGTGCCATCAGTGACGGGGGAGCGAGCAATCAGCCCCAGCATTTT	CAISDGGASNQPQHF
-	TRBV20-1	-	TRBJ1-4	TGCAGTGCTCCTGGAAGGGGGAAACTGTTTTTT	CSAPGRGKLFF
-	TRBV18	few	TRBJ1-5	TGTGCCAGCTCATCAAGCGGGAATCAGCCCCAGCATTTT	CASSSSGNQPQHF
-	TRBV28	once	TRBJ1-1	TGTGCCAGCAGTACAGGGAGAAGAACTGAAGCTTTCTTT	CASSTGRRTEAFF
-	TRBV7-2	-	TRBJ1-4	TGTGCCAGCAGCCCATTTGTCGCGGCGGCTAATGAAAAACTGTTTTTT	CASSPFVAAANEKLFF
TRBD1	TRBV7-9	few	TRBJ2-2	TGTGCCAGCCCACGGGGACAGGGGGCCGGGGAGCTGTTTTTT	CASPRGQGAGELFF
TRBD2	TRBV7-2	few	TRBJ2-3	TGTGCCAGCAGCTTGGGCTCCGGACTAGCGGCGAGCACAGATACGCAGTATTTT	CASSLGSGLAASTDTQYF
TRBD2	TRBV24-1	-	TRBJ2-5	TGTGCCACCAGTGATGGGTTAGCGGGGCGGTATCTAGAGACCCAGTACTTC	CATSDGLAGRYLETQYF
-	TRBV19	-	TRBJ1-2	TGTGCCAGTAGTATAGGAATCCAGGGGACCTACACCTTC	CASSIGIQGTYTF
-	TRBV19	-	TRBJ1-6	TGTGCCAGTAGTCCTACGCCGAATTCACCCCTCCACTTT	CASSPTPNSPLHF
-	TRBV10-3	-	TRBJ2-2	TGTGCCATCAGTGAGTCGAACGGGGGCGGGGAGCTGTTTTTT	CAISESNGGGELFF
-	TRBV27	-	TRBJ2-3	TGTGCCAGCAGTTTCAAACTCTCCCGCACAGATACGCAGTATTTT	CASSFKLSRTDTQYF
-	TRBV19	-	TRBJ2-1	TGTGCCAGTAGTATAGGGTACTCGGATGAGCAGTTCTTC	CASSIGYSDEQFF
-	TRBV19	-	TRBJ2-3	TGTGCCAGTACTGACGGACTCGCGTCGGATTTT	CASTDGLASDF